One and the same sample provided the 7 T cell receptor beta chains below, sequenced in a study of Graves' ophthalmopathy and Graves' hyperthyroidism. Transcripts of RNA were the source for amplifying TCR beta CDR3 regions. The library came from an HTBI-primed first-round RT-PCR and a second-round multiplex PCR. From the multiplex PCR reads, TCRdb called clonotypes with MiXCR, one entry per CDR3 protein. The sample lists about 550,000 distinct CDR3 sequences; under 45% were seen once. The sample taken for sequencing was peripheral blood or thyroid tissue (not recorded which). These receptors all come from an adult man with Graves' hyperthyroidism.

Only a few counts were recorded for this clonotype. The chain couples TRBV5-1 to TRBJ2-5; TRBD1 is a possible D gene (5 bases). V gave up 4 bases and J gave up 5 bases, with 21 bases separating them. Germline V CDR1 and CDR2: SGHRS, YFSETQ. The CDR3 runs 16 residues. CDR3 nucleotides: TGCGCCAGCAGCCGTTCTATAGCTGGGGCGTTGGAGACCCAGTACTTC. This translates into CASSRSIAGALETQYF.

The V call is TRBV11-1, the J call TRBJ2-3; 7 bases match TRBD1. The CDR3 spans 14 residues. After removal of 2 bases from V and 8 bases from J, the junction contained 7 bases not matched to a gene. Per the germline V gene, CDR1 is SGHAT and CDR2 is FQDESV (reference sequence). The CDR3: CASSLHGTEPTQYF. CDR3 sequence (DNA): TGTGCCAGCAGCTTACACGGGACAGAACCTACGCAGTATTTT.

The V and J genes are TRBV7-9 and TRBJ2-3, with D uncertain. Trimming shortened V by 0 bases and J by 7 bases, and 8 bases separated the two germline ends. The CDR3 loop spans 13 amino acids. From germline, CDR1 is SEHNR and CDR2 FQNEAQ (reference sequence). The CDR3 is CASSLAPSNTQYF. The CDR3 DNA is TGTGCCAGCAGCTTAGCGCCCAGTAATACGCAGTATTTT.

This clonotype came up a few times. The CDR3 region is CASSLKAGGTYEQYF. CDR3 coding DNA: TGTGCCAGCAGTTTAAAGGCAGGGGGTACCTACGAGCAGTACTTC. The chain combines TRBV27 with TRBJ2-7; 7 bases are a match to TRBD1. CDR3 size: 15 residues. CDR1 is MNHEY, CDR2 SMNVEV, per germline (reference sequence). V lost 2 bases and J lost 2; bases outside the gene matches: 6.

The rearrangement links TRBV11-2 to TRBJ1-5; D not certain. V was shortened by 6 bases and J by 0 bases, with 15 bases between the two germline ends. There are 16 residues in the CDR3. Germline assignment: CDR1 SGHAT and CDR2 FQNNGV. The chain's CDR3 is CASSYPGLFSNQPQHF. In DNA form, the CDR3 reads TGTGCCAGCAGTTACCCCGGGCTCTTTAGCAATCAGCCCCAGCATTTT. Drawing the rest from reference TRBV11-2 and TRBJ1-5, the complete variable domain is EAGVAQSPRYKIIEKRQSVAFWCNPISGHATLYWYQQILGQGPKLLIQFQNNGVVDDSQLPKDRFSAERLKGVDSTLKIQPAKLEDSAVYLCASSYPGLFSNQPQHFGDGTRLSIL.

In regard to this clonotype: The junction shows a germline mismatch at one end, possibly a read error. V and J are TRBV12-3 or TRBV12-4 and TRBJ2-7; 9 bases are shared with TRBD1. The CDR3 is 16 residues long. The CDR3 sequence: CAGSYSPGQGIYEQYF. The DNA of the CDR3 is TGTGCCGGCAGTTACTCCCCGGGACAGGGTATCTACGAGCAGTACTTC.

This clonotype is a singleton in its sample. V gene TRBV29-1 combines with J gene TRBJ1-5, with 7 positions matching TRBD1. CDR3 length: 15 residues. Germline V CDR1 and CDR2: SQVTM, ANQGSEA. Losses at the gene ends were 5 bases for V and 2 bases for J; bases not matched to a gene: 9. Here the CDR3 DNA reads TGCAGCGTTCTTACAGGGGAGGTTGGCAATCAGCCCCAGCATTTT. It translates to CSVLTGEVGNQPQHF. Drawing the rest from reference TRBV29-1 and TRBJ1-5, the complete variable domain is SAVISQKPSRDICQRGTSLTIQCQVDSQVTMMFWYRQQPGQSLTLIATANQGSEATYESGFVIDKFPISRPNLTFSTLTVSNMSPEDSSIYLCSVLTGEVGNQPQHFGDGTRLSIL.